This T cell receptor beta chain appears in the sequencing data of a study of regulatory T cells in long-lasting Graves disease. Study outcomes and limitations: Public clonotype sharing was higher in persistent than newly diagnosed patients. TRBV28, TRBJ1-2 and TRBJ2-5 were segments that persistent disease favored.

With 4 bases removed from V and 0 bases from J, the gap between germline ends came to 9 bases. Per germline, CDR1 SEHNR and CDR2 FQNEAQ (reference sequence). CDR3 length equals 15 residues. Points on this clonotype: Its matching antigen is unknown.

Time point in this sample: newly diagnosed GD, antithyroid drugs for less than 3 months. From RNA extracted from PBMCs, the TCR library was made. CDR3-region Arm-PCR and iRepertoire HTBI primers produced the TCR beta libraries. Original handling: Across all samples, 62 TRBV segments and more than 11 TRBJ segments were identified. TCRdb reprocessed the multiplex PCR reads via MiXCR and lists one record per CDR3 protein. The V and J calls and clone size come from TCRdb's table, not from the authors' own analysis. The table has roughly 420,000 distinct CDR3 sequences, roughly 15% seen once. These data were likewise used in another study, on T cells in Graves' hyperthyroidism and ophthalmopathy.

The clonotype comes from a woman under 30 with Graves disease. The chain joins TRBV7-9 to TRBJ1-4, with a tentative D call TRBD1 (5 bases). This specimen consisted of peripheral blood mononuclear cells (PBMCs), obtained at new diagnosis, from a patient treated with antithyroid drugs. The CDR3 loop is CASSSPTATNEKLFF. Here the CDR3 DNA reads TGTGCCAGCAGCTCCCCGACAGCAACTAATGAAAAACTGTTTTTT.